Following are 16 T cell receptor beta chains from one sample sequenced in a study of shared clonotypes between healthy human individuals. TCRdb's table, derived via immunoSEQ multiplex PCR, lists solely in-frame clones and lacks some. Among more than 850,000 clones listed, around 78% were seen once. The sequenced sample was memory CD4+ T cells from PBMCs. Described subset: CD45RA-negative fraction. These receptors were obtained from a man aged 18 to 30 in good health. Some clones in this sample may be carry-over from other donors' samples.

J is TRBJ2-5 and V is TRBV5-1; D not certain. Trimming shortened V by 7 bases and J by 1 base, and 11 bases separated the two germline ends. Germline V CDR1 and CDR2: SGHRS, YFSETQ. The CDR3 is 13 residues long. CDR3 nucleotides: TGCGCCAGCTCCCGAGACATCCAAGAGACCCAGTACTTC. Residues: CASSRDIQETQYF.

The gene calls are TRBV9 and TRBJ1-1; D is uncertain. Germline V gives CDR1 SGDLS, CDR2 YYNGEE. The CDR3 totals 13 residues. V shed 4 bases and J shed 8 bases, with 15 bases lying between them. The CDR3 nucleotides read TGTGCCAGCAGCCCCCGGCCGGGATTCGAAGCTTTCTTT. This sequence encodes CASSPRPGFEAFF.

Written as DNA, the CDR3 is TGCGCCAGCAGCCAGACGATCGCCCTCCTCGGCAGTGAGCAGTTCTTC. Translating it yields CASSQTIALLGSEQFF. V and J are TRBV4-3 and TRBJ2-1; D call uncertain. The CDR3 runs to 16 residues. Deletions cut 3 bases from V and 9 bases from J, with 21 bases between. Germline loops: CDR1 LGHNA, CDR2 YSLEER.

This chain joins TRBV23-1 and TRBJ2-7, with 9 nucleotides matching TRBD1. TRBV23-1 is treated as an ORF (open reading frame) with a function not yet certain. This CDR3 region has 13 residues. V lost 10 bases and J lost 5; bases outside the gene matches: 9. CDR3 DNA: TGCGCCACCTCACCGGGACAGGGACACGAGCAGTACTTC. This encodes CATSPGQGHEQYF.

The rearrangement uses TRBV28 and TRBJ1-4; D is uncertain. V lost 1 base and J 5 bases, leaving 5 bases between the germline ends. Germline-derived CDR1 and CDR2 are MDHEN and SYDVKM. This CDR3 comprises 13 residues. CDR3 residues: CASSLFTNEKLFF. Written as DNA, the CDR3 is TGTGCCAGCAGTTTATTCACAAATGAAAAACTGTTTTTT.

About this clone itself: Since a much larger clone is just one base distant, this may be a read error. This specimen includes other DNA sequences encoding the same CDR3. J is TRBJ1-3 and V is TRBV5-1; no reliable D call. Per the germline V gene, CDR1 is SGHRS and CDR2 is YFSETQ. This CDR3 region has 12 residues. With 0 bases removed from V and 4 bases from J, the gap between germline ends came to 2 bases. CDR3 DNA sequence: TGCGCCAGCAGCTTGGCCGGAAACACCATATATTTT. Its protein product is CASSLAGNTIYF.

This clone has a handful of counts. V usage is TRBV5-5 and J usage is TRBJ1-5, with D unclear. Trimming stripped 0 bases from V and 1 base from J, with 2 bases between. The length of the CDR3 is 13 residues. From germline, CDR1 is SGHKS and CDR2 YYEKEE (reference sequence). CDR3 loop: CASSLESNQPQHF. The CDR3 region has the DNA TGTGCCAGCAGCTTGGAAAGCAATCAGCCCCAGCATTTT.

The chain's CDR3 is CAINGVWAKEQFF. Written as DNA, the CDR3 is TGTGCCATCAATGGAGTATGGGCAAAGGAGCAGTTCTTC. The chain combines TRBV10-3 with TRBJ2-1; D call uncertain. Germline V gene data show CDR1 as ENHRY and CDR2 as SYGVKD. The germline V and J ends were trimmed by 7 bases and 10 bases, with 17 bases remaining between them. The CDR3 spans 13 residues.

This clone was observed a handful of times. In nucleotides, the CDR3 is TGTGCCTGGAGTGTACAAGCCTCCCGGCCCCAGCATTTT. Translating gives CAWSVQASRPQHF. The chain employs TRBV30 and TRBJ1-5; no firm D call. Trimming cost V 0 bases and J 9 bases, with 12 bases left between them. CDR3 length: 13 residues. Germline V gives CDR1 GTSNPN, CDR2 SVGIG (reference sequence).

The gene calls are TRBV5-4 and TRBJ2-7; TRBD1 agrees at 7 bases. Germline-derived CDR1 and CDR2 are SGHNT and YYREEE (reference sequence). With V trimmed by 5 bases and J by 0 bases, 5 bases remained unmatched. This CDR3 region has 14 residues. DNA of the CDR3: TGTGCCAGCAGAACGACAGGGCCCTCCTACGAGCAGTACTTC. Its translation: CASRTTGPSYEQYF.

In this sample, this clone turned up once. The V call is TRBV5-4, the J call TRBJ1-4; the D is unclear. Germline CDR1 reads SGHNT; CDR2 reads YYREEE (reference sequence). V lost 2 bases to trimming and J lost 5 bases, with 7 bases between them. CDR3 length: 13 residues. The CDR3 spells CASSFGGNEKLFF. The CDR3 DNA sequence: TGTGCCAGCAGCTTTGGCGGGAATGAAAAACTGTTTTTT. The full variable domain, its missing parts supplied by reference TRBV5-4 and TRBJ1-4, is ETGVTQSPTHLIKTRGQQVTLRCSSQSGHNTVSWYQQALGQGPQFIFQYYREEENGRGNFPPRFSGLQFPNYSSELNVNALELDDSALYLCASSFGGNEKLFFGSGTQLSVL.

DNA for the CDR3: TGCGCCAGCAGCTTTACGGGGGGCGGCAATCAGCCCCAGCATTTT. It is translated as CASSFTGGGNQPQHF. The chain has TRBV5-1 and TRBJ1-5; maybe TRBD1 (6 bases). Trimming removed 2 bases at V and 2 bases at J, with 11 bases between. The CDR3 consists of 15 residues. Germline V gives CDR1 SGHRS, CDR2 YFSETQ.

The rearrangement joins TRBV5-6 to TRBJ2-6; 7 nucleotides align to TRBD1. V lost 2 bases and J lost 0; bases outside the gene matches: 2. Per germline, CDR1 SGHDT and CDR2 YYEEEE. The CDR3 sequence is 16 residues long. The DNA for the CDR3 is TGTGCCAGCAGCTTAGGGACAGCCTCTGGGGCCAACGTCCTGACTTTC. Its translation is CASSLGTASGANVLTF. The complete variable domain, with remaining parts taken from reference TRBV5-6 and TRBJ2-6, reads DAGVTQSPTHLIKTRGQQVTLRCSPKSGHDTVSWYQQALGQGPQFIFQYYEEEERQRGNFPDRFSGHQFPNYSSELNVNALLLGDSALYLCASSLGTASGANVLTFGAGSRLTVL.

This chain uses TRBV5-8 with TRBJ2-3, with D maybe TRBD2 (5 bases). Trimming cost V 3 bases and J 2 bases, with 10 bases left between them. Germline values: CDR1 SGHTS, CDR2 YDEGEE. The CDR3 runs 14 residues. This chain's CDR3 is CASSSRDNTDTQYF. The CDR3 DNA reads TGTGCCAGCAGCTCCCGGGATAACACAGATACGCAGTATTTT.

In its sample, this clone was seen once. J is TRBJ2-5 and V is TRBV5-1; TRBD2 matches 14 bases. The DNA end favors TRBJ2-7, so the J call may be wrong. CDR3 length equals 16 residues. Germline CDR1 and CDR2: SGHRS and YFSETQ. CDR3 loop: CASSFGTSGSSYEQYF. Here the CDR3 DNA reads TGCGCCAGCAGCTTTGGGACTAGCGGGAGCTCCTACGAGCAGTACTTC.

The genes are TRBV4-1 and TRBJ2-4; D is uncertain. The CDR3 runs to 12 residues. The germline CDR1 and CDR2 sequences are MGHRA and YSYEKL. The ends were cut back, 0 bases at V and 9 bases at J, with 6 bases in the middle. CDR3 sequence reads: CASSQEGLIQYF. Written as DNA, the CDR3 is TGCGCCAGCAGCCAAGAAGGCCTCATTCAGTACTTC.